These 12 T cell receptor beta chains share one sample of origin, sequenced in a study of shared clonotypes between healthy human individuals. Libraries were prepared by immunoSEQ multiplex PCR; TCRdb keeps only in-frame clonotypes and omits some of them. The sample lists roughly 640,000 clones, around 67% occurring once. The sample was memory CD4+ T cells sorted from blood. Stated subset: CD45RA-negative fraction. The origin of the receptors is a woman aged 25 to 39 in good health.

DNA of the CDR3: TGTGCCAGCAGTTTAACCAGGGACAATGAGCAGTTCTTC. This encodes CASSLTRDNEQFF. The rearrangement uses TRBV28 and TRBJ2-1; TRBD1 might be the D (5 bases). Between the trimmed V and J ends, which lost 2 bases and 5 bases, there was a span of 7 bases. Looked up from germline, CDR1 is MDHEN and CDR2 is SYDVKM. The CDR3 spans 13 residues.

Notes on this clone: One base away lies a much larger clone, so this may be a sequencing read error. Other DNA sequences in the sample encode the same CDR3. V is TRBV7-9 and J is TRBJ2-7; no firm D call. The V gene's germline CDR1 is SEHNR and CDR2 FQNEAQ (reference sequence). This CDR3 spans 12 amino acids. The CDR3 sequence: CASSLISSEQYF. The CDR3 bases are TGTGCCAGCAGCTTAATCTCCTCCGAGCAGTACTTC.

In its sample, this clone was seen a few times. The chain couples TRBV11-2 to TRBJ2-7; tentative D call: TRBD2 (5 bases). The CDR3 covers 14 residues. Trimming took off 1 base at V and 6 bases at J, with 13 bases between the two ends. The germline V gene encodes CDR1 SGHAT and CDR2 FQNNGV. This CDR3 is CASSLGDNGSEQYF. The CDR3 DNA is TGTGCCAGCAGCTTAGGGGATAATGGGAGCGAGCAGTACTTC.

The CDR3 loop reads CASSSLTIKAGEDTDTQYF. The DNA for the CDR3 is TGTGCCAGCAGCTCACTAACCATAAAAGCGGGAGAGGACACAGATACGCAGTATTTT. The chain combines TRBV7-6 with TRBJ2-3; TRBD2 agrees at 8 bases. V shed 4 bases and J 2 bases; nucleotides not matched to a gene: 17. Per the germline V gene, CDR1 is SGHVS and CDR2 is FNYEAQ. The length of the CDR3 is 19 residues.

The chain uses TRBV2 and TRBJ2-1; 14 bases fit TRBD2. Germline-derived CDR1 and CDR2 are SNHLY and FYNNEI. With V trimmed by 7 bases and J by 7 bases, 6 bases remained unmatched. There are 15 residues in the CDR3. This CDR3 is CASNRGLAGVNEQFF. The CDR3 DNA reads TGTGCCAGCAACCGGGGACTAGCGGGAGTTAATGAGCAGTTCTTC.

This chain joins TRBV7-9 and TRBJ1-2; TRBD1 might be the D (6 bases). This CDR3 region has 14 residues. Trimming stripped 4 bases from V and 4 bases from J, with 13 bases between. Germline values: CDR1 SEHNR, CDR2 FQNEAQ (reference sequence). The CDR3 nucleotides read TGTGCCAGCAGCTCCCGACAGGACTTCTATGGCTACACCTTC. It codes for CASSSRQDFYGYTF.

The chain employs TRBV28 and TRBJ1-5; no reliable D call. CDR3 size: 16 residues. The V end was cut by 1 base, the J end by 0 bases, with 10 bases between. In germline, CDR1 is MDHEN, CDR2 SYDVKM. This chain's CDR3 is CASSLLWGYSNQPQHF. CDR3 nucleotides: TGTGCCAGCAGTTTATTGTGGGGTTATAGCAATCAGCCCCAGCATTTT.

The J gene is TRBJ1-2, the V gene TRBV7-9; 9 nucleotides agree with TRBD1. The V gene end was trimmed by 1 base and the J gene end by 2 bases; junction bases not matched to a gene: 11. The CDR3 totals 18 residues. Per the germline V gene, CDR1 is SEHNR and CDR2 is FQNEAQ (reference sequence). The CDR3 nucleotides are TGTGCCAGCAGCTTAGAGTTGGGACAGGGTACGATGAACTATGGCTACACCTTC. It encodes CASSLELGQGTMNYGYTF.

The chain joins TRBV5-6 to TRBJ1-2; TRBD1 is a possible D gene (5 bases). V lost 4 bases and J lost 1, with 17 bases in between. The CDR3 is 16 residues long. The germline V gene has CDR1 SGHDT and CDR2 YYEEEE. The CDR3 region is CASSPKRRGHNYGYTF. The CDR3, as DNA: TGTGCCAGCAGCCCAAAAAGAAGGGGCCATAACTATGGCTACACCTTC.

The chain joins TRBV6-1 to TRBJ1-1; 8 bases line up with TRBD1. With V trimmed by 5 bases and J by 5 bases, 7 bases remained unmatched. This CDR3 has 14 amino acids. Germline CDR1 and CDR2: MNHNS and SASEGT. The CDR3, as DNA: TGTGCCAGCAGTTCTCAGGGGGCGGGAACTGAAGCTTTCTTT. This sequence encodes CASSSQGAGTEAFF.

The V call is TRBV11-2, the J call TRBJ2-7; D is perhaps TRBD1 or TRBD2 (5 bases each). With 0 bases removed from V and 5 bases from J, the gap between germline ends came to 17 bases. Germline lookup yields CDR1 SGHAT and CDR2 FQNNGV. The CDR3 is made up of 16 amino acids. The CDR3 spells CASSLDRLGGGHEQYF. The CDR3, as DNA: TGTGCCAGCAGCTTAGATCGGTTAGGTGGGGGACACGAGCAGTACTTC.

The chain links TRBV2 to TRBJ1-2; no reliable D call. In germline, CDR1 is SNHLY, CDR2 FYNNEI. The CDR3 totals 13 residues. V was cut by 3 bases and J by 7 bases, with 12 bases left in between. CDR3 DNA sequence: TGTGCCAGCAGTGAGAGTCGGAGTGGTGGCTACACCTTC. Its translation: CASSESRSGGYTF.